This T cell receptor (beta chain) was captured by sequencing in a study of cytomegalovirus exposure and HLA in healthy donors. General study results and limits: TCR beta V- and J-gene trimming was later associated with a missense DCLRE1C variant.

The study ran its PCR with 60 Vbeta and 13 Jbeta primers. Clones were read by immunoSEQ multiplex PCR, and TCRdb kept only the in-frame ones, dropping some. The repertoire holds 99,000 or so clones, with around 73% as singletons. This clone was observed a handful of times. Its matching antigen is unknown. V lost 3 bases and J 10 bases, leaving 12 bases between the germline ends. CDR3 length: 12 residues. Per the germline V gene, CDR1 is MDHEN and CDR2 is SYDVKM. Sequences were obtained from PBMCs. This chain links TRBV28 with TRBJ1-1, with unresolved D. The source of this sequence is a man in his thirties or forties in good health and CMV-seronegative. The CDR3 region has the DNA TGTGCCAGCAGTTTCTGGGCCGCGGGAGCTTTCTTT. It specifies CASSFWAAGAFF.